The 27 T cell receptor beta chains below come from one sample, sequenced in a study of cytomegalovirus exposure and HLA in healthy donors. Primers included in the PCR were 60 Vbeta and 13 Jbeta primers. Libraries were prepared by immunoSEQ multiplex PCR; TCRdb keeps only in-frame clonotypes and omits some of them. The sample includes about 130,000 clones, roughly a tenth of them seen just once. The sequenced material came from PBMCs. Receptors were obtained from a woman aged 18 to 35 in good health and CMV-seropositive.

As to this clone: Given the absence of the conserved phenylalanine or tryptophan at the CDR3 end, a read error is likely. This sequence joins TRBV30 and TRBJ2-2; 12 bases align to TRBD2. Germline CDR1 GTSNPN, CDR2 SVGIG (reference sequence). The CDR3 is made up of 16 amino acids. CDR3 DNA: TGTGACTGGAGGGACAGACTAGCGGGAGACACCGGGGAGCTGTTTTTG. Residues: CDWRDRLAGDTGELFL.

The table lists this clone with a few counts. The V call is TRBV2, the J call TRBJ2-5, with unresolved D. This CDR3 has 11 amino acids. The germline V and J ends were trimmed by 6 bases and 4 bases, with 6 bases remaining between them. Germline V gene lookup returns CDR1 SNHLY and CDR2 FYNNEI. CDR3 coding DNA: TGTGCCAGCAGGAACGGAGAGACCCAGTACTTC. Translation gives CASRNGETQYF.

V usage is TRBV11-3 and J usage is TRBJ2-1; D perhaps matches TRBD2 (6 bases). Per germline, CDR1 SGHNT and CDR2 YENEEA. Trimming took 3 bases from V and 6 from J, leaving 15 bases between them. The CDR3 covers 15 residues. CDR3 in DNA: TGTGCCAGCAGCTTTACTAGCCTCCCGGGCAATGAGCAGTTCTTC. Translating gives CASSFTSLPGNEQFF. The variable domain in full, with the rest retrieved from reference TRBV11-3 and TRBJ2-1, is EAGVVQSPRYKIIEKKQPVAFWCNPISGHNTLYWYLQNLGQGPELLIRYENEEAVDDSQLPKDRFSAERLKGVDSTLKIQPAELGDSAVYLCASSFTSLPGNEQFFGPGTRLTVL.

The table lists this clone with a few counts. The chain recombines TRBV27 with TRBJ2-1, with 7 positions matching TRBD1. Germline V CDR1 and CDR2: MNHEY, SMNVEV (reference sequence). V gave up 0 bases and J gave up 9 bases; unmatched junction bases: 8. This CDR3 has 15 amino acids. The CDR3 spells CASSLSGQIFREQFF. CDR3 in DNA: TGTGCCAGCAGTTTATCGGGACAGATTTTCCGTGAGCAGTTCTTC.

Points on this clone: At one boundary the junction diverges from the germline segment, which might be a read error. This chain connects TRBV7-7 to TRBJ2-3; 7 bases are shared with TRBD2. This CDR3 region has 15 residues. From germline, CDR1 is SSHAT and CDR2 FNYEAQ (reference sequence). CDR3 nucleotides: TGTGCTAGCAGCTTAGGCGGGAGTGGGGCAGATACGCAGTATTTT. It specifies CASSLGGSGADTQYF. The full variable domain, completed using reference TRBV7-7 and TRBJ2-3, is GAGVSQSPRYKVTKRGQDVTLRCDPISSHATLYWYQQALGQGPEFLTYFNYEAQPDKSGLPSDRFSAERPEGSISTLTIQRTEQRDSAMYRCASSLGGSGADTQYFGPGTRLTVL.

The DNA of the CDR3 is TGTGCCTGGAGTGTCAGGACTAGCGGGAGGAGGAATGAGCAGTTCTTC. Its translation is CAWSVRTSGRRNEQFF. The chain uses TRBV30 and TRBJ2-1, with TRBD2 matching over 14 bases. Germline CDR1 and CDR2: GTSNPN and SVGIG (reference sequence). V was clipped by 0 bases and J by 7 bases; unmatched bases: 5. The CDR3 sequence is 16 residues long.

This clone has more than one count but fewer than ten. The chain carries TRBV2 and TRBJ1-5; maybe TRBD1 (5 bases). Trimming took 3 bases from V and 0 from J, leaving 12 bases between them. This CDR3 spans 16 amino acids. CDR1 SNHLY and CDR2 FYNNEI come from the germline V gene. CDR3 nucleotide sequence: TGTGCCAGCAGTGACCCGACAGAAGTTAGCAATCAGCCCCAGCATTTT. Protein sequence: CASSDPTEVSNQPQHF.

V usage is TRBV10-3 and J usage is TRBJ1-1; a possible D gene is TRBD1 (5 bases). CDR1 and CDR2 (germline): ENHRY, SYGVKD. CDR3 size: 14 residues. Trimming removed 6 bases from V and 1 base from J, with 12 bases in between. The CDR3 DNA reads as TGTGCCATCAGCCCTGGAGGGGCGAACACTGAAGCTTTCTTT. It translates to CAISPGGANTEAFF.

This clone came up a few times. Here the CDR3 DNA reads TGTGCCAGCAGCTCCCCTTTCCAGGGACTCCACCAAGAGACCCAGTACTTC. Translated, it gives CASSSPFQGLHQETQYF. The V and J genes are TRBV11-2 and TRBJ2-5, with D tentatively TRBD2 (6 bases). The V end was cut by 4 bases, the J end by 0 bases, with 18 bases between. Germline V CDR1 and CDR2: SGHAT, FQNNGV. The CDR3 has 17 amino acids.

CDR3 nucleotide sequence: TGCGCCAGCAGCTTAGAGGGGGCGAACACTGAAGCTTTCTTT. This gives the protein CASSLEGANTEAFF. V gene TRBV5-1 combines with J gene TRBJ1-1, with 7 positions matching TRBD1. V was clipped by 2 bases and J by 1 base; unmatched bases: 2. The CDR3 has 14 amino acids. Germline V gene data show CDR1 as SGHRS and CDR2 as YFSETQ.

The chain carries TRBV5-4 and TRBJ2-1; maybe TRBD2 (6 bases). CDR3 length: 13 amino acids. Trimming shortened V by 4 bases and J by 5 bases, and 10 bases separated the two germline ends. Germline V gene sequence: CDR1 SGHNT, CDR2 YYREEE (reference sequence). The CDR3 region is CASSRDFNNEQFF. In DNA form, the CDR3 reads TGTGCCAGCAGCAGGGACTTCAACAATGAGCAGTTCTTC. The full variable domain, completed using reference TRBV5-4 and TRBJ2-1, is ETGVTQSPTHLIKTRGQQVTLRCSSQSGHNTVSWYQQALGQGPQFIFQYYREEENGRGNFPPRFSGLQFPNYSSELNVNALELDDSALYLCASSRDFNNEQFFGPGTRLTVL.

This clone was found a few times. The chain uses TRBV14 and TRBJ2-7; perhaps TRBD2 as D (6 bases). This CDR3 has 15 residues. Trimming took 1 base from V and 6 from J, leaving 16 bases between them. Germline assignment: CDR1 SGHDN and CDR2 FVKESK. CDR3 DNA: TGTGCCAGCAGCCAAGCTCGACGGGAGCCGGGCGAGCAGTACTTC. Translation: CASSQARREPGEQYF.

The CDR3 nucleotides are TGTGCCAGCAGCTTAGTTGCAGGGGTCGATTGGGATGAGCAGTTCTTC. It codes for CASSLVAGVDWDEQFF. The chain links TRBV7-8 to TRBJ2-1; D perhaps matches TRBD1 (6 bases). Between the trimmed V and J ends, which lost 1 base and 8 bases, there was a span of 18 bases. This CDR3 region has 16 residues. Germline loops: CDR1 SGHVS, CDR2 FQNEAQ.

The table lists this clone with a few counts. The rearrangement links TRBV4-1 to TRBJ1-2, with a possible D match to TRBD1 (6 bases). Looked up from germline, CDR1 is MGHRA and CDR2 is YSYEKL. This CDR3 has 15 amino acids. Between the trimmed V and J ends, which lost 4 bases and 7 bases, there was a span of 19 bases. CDR3 DNA sequence: TGCGCCAGCAGCCTGAGTTGGGGGGGCCGAATTGGCTACACCTTC. This sequence encodes CASSLSWGGRIGYTF.

The genes are TRBV10-3 and TRBJ2-7, with TRBD1 matching 8 bases. Germline lookup yields CDR1 ENHRY and CDR2 SYGVKD. The J segment lost 6 bases and the V segment lost 10 bases, leaving 11 bases of the junction unmatched. This CDR3 spans 13 amino acids. The CDR3 loop is CATKGDRSGEQYF. The CDR3 nucleotides read TGTGCCACCAAGGGGGACAGGAGTGGCGAGCAGTACTTC.

As for this clone: The sample has other DNA sequences that encode this CDR3 too. The chain joins TRBV5-6 to TRBJ2-3; D unclear. Trimming left V 5 bases short and J 7 bases short, with 14 bases between. Germline V CDR1 and CDR2: SGHDT, YYEEEE. The CDR3 extends over 13 amino acids. The CDR3: CASSNTDVNTQYF. The CDR3 bases are TGTGCCAGCAGTAACACAGATGTGAATACGCAGTATTTT.

CDR3: CASSRGAGAYNEQFF. The CDR3 nucleotides are TGCGCCAGCAGCCGGGGAGCGGGAGCCTACAATGAGCAGTTCTTC. This chain links TRBV4-1 with TRBJ2-1; 8 bases match TRBD2. Germline V gives CDR1 MGHRA, CDR2 YSYEKL. The V gene end was trimmed by 4 bases and the J gene end by 2 bases; junction bases not matched to a gene: 4. The CDR3 is 15 residues long.

V is TRBV6-1 and J is TRBJ2-7; perhaps TRBD2 as D (6 bases). V was pared by 6 bases and J by 2 bases, with 17 bases between. Looked up from germline, CDR1 is MNHNS and CDR2 is SASEGT. This CDR3 has 15 amino acids. CDR3 region: CASRKRVQAPYEQYF. CDR3 sequence (DNA): TGTGCCAGCAGGAAGCGGGTCCAGGCTCCCTACGAGCAGTACTTC.

A remark on this clone: Because the CDR3 is missing its conserved closing phenylalanine or tryptophan, this is likely a read error. The limits of the CDR3 on the DNA are not certain, so only TCRdb's listed CDR3 is given. The rearrangement joins TRBV29-1 to TRBJ2-3; the table's D call, TRBD1, was not checked against the DNA. The germline V gene encodes CDR1 SQVTM and CDR2 ANQGSEA. Counting both end residues, the CDR3 totals 13 amino acids. The chain's CDR3 is CSVRQTLTDTKYL.

This clone came up a few times. The rearrangement joins TRBV2 to TRBJ2-1; D unresolved. The CDR3 length is 13 residues. Germline V lookup: CDR1 SNHLY, CDR2 FYNNEI. The ends were cut back, 1 base at V and 8 bases at J, with 9 bases in the middle. Written as DNA, the CDR3 is TGTGCCAGCAGTGAAGTGGCGGAGTATGAGCAGTTCTTC. Protein product: CASSEVAEYEQFF.

This clone has only a few counts. This chain uses TRBV6-1 with TRBJ2-7, with 8 bases that match TRBD1. The CDR3 spans 15 residues. After removal of 1 base from V and 2 bases from J, the junction contained 4 bases not matched to a gene. Germline CDR1 is MNHNS and CDR2 is SASEGT. This CDR3 reads CASSEEQGGTYEQYF. The CDR3 DNA follows: TGTGCCAGCAGTGAAGAACAGGGGGGAACCTACGAGCAGTACTTC.

This clone has only a few counts. This chain connects TRBV10-3 to TRBJ2-2; TRBD2 aligns across 8 bases. There are 17 residues in the CDR3. Trimming cost V 2 bases and J 5 bases; bases outside gene matches: 10. Germline lookup yields CDR1 ENHRY and CDR2 SYGVKD. CDR3 bases: TGTGCCATCAGTGAGATATACGGGAGGGCCGGGACCGGGGAGCTGTTTTTT. Translated, it gives CAISEIYGRAGTGELFF.

The chain carries TRBV14 and TRBJ1-2, with D possibly TRBD1 on 5 matching bases. V gave up 5 bases and J gave up 8 bases, with 24 bases separating them. CDR1 is SGHDN, CDR2 FVKESK, per germline. The CDR3 spans 16 residues. CDR3 sequence reads: CASSNTGVGGRRGYTF. The DNA for the CDR3 is TGTGCCAGCAGCAACACGGGAGTCGGGGGGAGAAGGGGCTACACCTTC. The whole variable domain, filled in from reference TRBV14 and TRBJ1-2, reads EAGVTQFPSHSVIEKGQTVTLRCDPISGHDNLYWYRRVMGKEIKFLLHFVKESKQDESGMPNNRFLAERTGGTYSTLKVQPAELEDSGVYFCASSNTGVGGRRGYTFGSGTRLTVV.

In this sample, this clone turned up a few times. The CDR3 loop is CASSESRLSRSYEQYF. The CDR3 DNA is TGCGCCAGCAGTGAGTCGAGATTAAGTAGGAGCTACGAGCAGTACTTC. The chain uses TRBV10-2 and TRBJ2-7; D unresolved. Germline lookup yields CDR1 WSHSY and CDR2 SAAADI. Trimming took off 0 bases at V and 3 bases at J, with 15 bases between the two ends. This CDR3 is 16 amino acids long.

In its sample, this clone was seen a few times. The V gene is TRBV30, the J gene TRBJ1-1; the match to TRBD1 covers 8 bases. With V trimmed by 2 bases and J by 4 bases, 3 bases remained unmatched. This CDR3 is 13 amino acids long. CDR1 is GTSNPN and CDR2 is SVGIG in the germline V gene (reference sequence). The CDR3 nucleotides read TGTGCCTGGAGTTCACAGGGGGGCACTGAAGCTTTCTTT. It codes for CAWSSQGGTEAFF. Variable domain in full (rest from reference TRBV30 and TRBJ1-1): SQTIHQWPATLVQPVGSPLSLECTVEGTSNPNLYWYRQAAGRGLQLLFYSVGIGQISSEVPQNLSASRPQDRQFILSSKKLLLSDSGFYLCAWSSQGGTEAFFGQGTRLTVV.

The chain is built from TRBV19 and TRBJ1-3; 10 positions match TRBD1. The CDR3 has 17 residues. Germline-derived CDR1 and CDR2 are LNHDA and SQIVND (reference sequence). With V trimmed by 3 bases and J by 4 bases, 9 bases remained unmatched. CDR3 loop: CASSMRQGATRGNTIYF. The CDR3 coding sequence is TGTGCCAGTAGTATGCGACAGGGGGCCACGAGGGGAAACACCATATATTTT.

The sample holds a few counts of this clone. The chain has TRBV5-1 and TRBJ1-1, with D unclear. Trimming took off 0 bases at V and 0 bases at J, with 9 bases between the two ends. This CDR3 is built from 15 residues. Germline values: CDR1 SGHRS, CDR2 YFSETQ. CDR3 in DNA: TGCGCCAGCAGCTTGGGTGGCCAGATGAACACTGAAGCTTTCTTT. This codes for CASSLGGQMNTEAFF.